This TCR beta chain was retrieved from a study of shared clonotypes between healthy human individuals. This CDR3 is built from 14 residues. Trimming removed 7 bases at V and 2 bases at J, with 11 bases between. Germline V lookup: CDR1 MNHEY, CDR2 SMNVEV (reference sequence). Sequenced by immunoSEQ multiplex PCR; TCRdb stores in-frame clones only, minus some. Among 1 million to 1.3 million clones listed, approximately 80% were seen once. The clonotype was recovered from a man between 18 and 29 years old in good health. Some clones in this sample may be carry-over from other donors' samples. The material sequenced was memory CD4+ T cells from PBMCs. As for subset: CD45RA-negative fraction. The chain couples TRBV27 to TRBJ2-2; D unclear. The CDR3 loop is CASMGRLNTGELFF. In nucleotides, the CDR3 is TGTGCCAGCATGGGTCGGTTAAACACCGGGGAGCTGTTTTTT.